The next 12 T cell receptor beta chains were all read from a single sample in a study of T cells in Graves' hyperthyroidism and ophthalmopathy. TCR beta CDR3 sequences were amplified from RNA transcripts. Carried out on the TCR CDR3, a first-round RT-PCR used the HTBI primer set. TCRdb reanalysed the multiplex PCR reads using MiXCR and keeps one entry per CDR3 protein. The sample lists around 300,000 distinct CDR3 sequences, around 13% occurring once. Sequenced sample: blood. Receptor source: a woman aged 40 to 55 with Graves' ophthalmopathy.

The chain recombines TRBV4-1 with TRBJ2-4; D not certain. The CDR3 is 15 residues long. Germline lookup yields CDR1 MGHRA and CDR2 YSYEKL. V lost 1 base to trimming and J lost 4 bases, with 11 bases between them. The DNA of the CDR3 is TGCGCCAGCAGCCAAGGCCCCTCAGTGAAAAACATTCAGTACTTC. Amino acid sequence: CASSQGPSVKNIQYF.

This clonotype was counted between two and nine times. The rearrangement uses TRBV5-6 and TRBJ2-1; weak D call: TRBD1 (5 bases). Germline V lookup: CDR1 SGHDT, CDR2 YYEEEE. The CDR3 covers 14 residues. V shed 4 bases and J shed 3 bases, with 11 bases lying between them. As DNA, the CDR3 is TGTGCCAGCAGCCAAGGTGACAGCTACAATGAGCAGTTCTTC. Amino acids: CASSQGDSYNEQFF.

This clonotype has ten or more counts. This chain links TRBV11-2 with TRBJ2-3; possible D gene TRBD2, 5 bases. CDR3 length: 16 amino acids. The ends were cut back, 2 bases at V and 0 bases at J, with 12 bases in the middle. CDR1 and CDR2 from the germline V gene are SGHAT and FQNNGV. The CDR3 coding sequence is TGTGCCAGCAGCTTAAGTAGCCAGCGGAGCACAGATACGCAGTATTTT. This codes for CASSLSSQRSTDTQYF.

A note on this clonotype: One end of the junction is discordant with germline, which a read error may explain. The chain combines TRBV7-2 with TRBJ2-1; 9 bases line up with TRBD1. CDR3 length: 13 amino acids. Germline V gives CDR1 SGHTA, CDR2 FQGNSA. CDR3 nucleotide sequence: TGTGCCACCGGGACAGGGAGGTGGAATGAGCATTTCTTC. Translation gives CATGTGRWNEHFF.

This clonotype was observed at least ten times. The chain uses TRBV5-1 and TRBJ2-5; D call uncertain. The V and J ends lost 0 bases and 4 bases respectively, with 10 bases between them. The germline V gene has CDR1 SGHRS and CDR2 YFSETQ. The CDR3 contains 14 residues. CDR3 sequence: CASSLEFDRETQYF. The CDR3 DNA reads TGCGCCAGCAGCTTGGAGTTCGACCGAGAGACCCAGTACTTC.

This clonotype occurred many times. The rearrangement links TRBV20-1 to TRBJ2-7, with 7 nucleotides matching TRBD1. Germline trimming cut 5 bases from V and 5 bases from J; bases unmatched to any gene: 9. The CDR3 is made up of 13 amino acids. Germline-derived CDR1 and CDR2 are DFQATT and SNEGSKA (reference sequence). The CDR3 region has the DNA TGCAGTGCTTCCTACGACAGGGCGGACGAGCAGTACTTC. As protein: CSASYDRADEQYF.

The chain links TRBV30 to TRBJ2-7; D might be TRBD1 or TRBD2, each matching 5 bases. Germline V gene sequence: CDR1 GTSNPN, CDR2 SVGIG (reference sequence). With 0 bases removed from V and 3 bases from J, the gap between germline ends came to 12 bases. CDR3 length equals 14 residues. The CDR3 sequence: CAWSVPRELYEQYF. The CDR3 DNA follows: TGTGCCTGGAGTGTACCCAGGGAGCTCTACGAGCAGTACTTC.

This clonotype was seen many times. The chain uses TRBV20-1 and TRBJ1-2; no reliable D call. The V end lost 3 bases, the J end lost 5 bases, and 13 bases lay between the germline ends. CDR1 and CDR2 from the germline V gene are DFQATT and SNEGSKA (reference sequence). The CDR3 extends over 13 amino acids. DNA of the CDR3: TGCAGTGCTAGTACCGCCAAGGCGTATGGCTACACCTTC. This encodes CSASTAKAYGYTF.

This clonotype has a count of ten or more. This chain joins TRBV7-9 and TRBJ2-3, with 9 bases that match TRBD2. Germline CDR1 is SEHNR and CDR2 is FQNEAQ (reference sequence). The CDR3 loop spans 16 amino acids. Germline trimming cut 0 bases from V and 6 bases from J; bases unmatched to any gene: 7. The CDR3 reads CASSLAQGLAFDTQYF. CDR3 nucleotides: TGTGCCAGCAGCTTAGCGCAGGGACTAGCCTTCGATACGCAGTATTTT.

The chain combines TRBV6-1 with TRBJ1-1, with 8 bases fitting TRBD1. The CDR3 has 15 amino acids. V lost 6 bases and J lost 6; bases outside the gene matches: 12. Germline V gene data show CDR1 as MNHNS and CDR2 as SASEGT. CDR3 in amino acids: CASRFFQGAAAEAFF. CDR3 in DNA: TGTGCCAGCAGATTCTTCCAGGGGGCTGCGGCTGAAGCTTTCTTT.

This clonotype was observed at least ten times. This chain joins TRBV20-1 and TRBJ1-5; a possible D gene is TRBD1 (5 bases). Per germline, CDR1 DFQATT and CDR2 SNEGSKA (reference sequence). V was trimmed by 3 bases and J by 4 bases, leaving 16 bases between them. This CDR3 is built from 15 residues. The CDR3, as DNA: TGCAGTGCTAGGTTGAGGAGACAGTTAAATCAGCCCCAGCATTTT. Translation gives CSARLRRQLNQPQHF.

The chain carries TRBV7-2 and TRBJ2-3; unclear D gene. The CDR3 contains 15 residues. In germline, CDR1 is SGHTA, CDR2 FQGNSA. Trimming took off 3 bases at V and 0 bases at J, with 10 bases between the two ends. CDR3: CASSFTSISTDTQYF. CDR3 DNA: TGTGCCAGCAGCTTTACTTCTATTAGCACAGATACGCAGTATTTT.